Below, 8 T cell receptor beta chains from the same sample are listed, as sequenced in a study of blood T cell repertoires in COVID-19. Using immunoSEQ multiplex PCR, the repertoire was profiled, and TCRdb retains in-frame clones only, with some absent. Here the sample spans about 220,000 clones, around 81% being singletons. The sample was peripheral blood. Receptor source: a woman in her sixties with acute or convalescent COVID-19.

This rearrangement joins TRBV28 to TRBJ1-2; 7 bases agree with TRBD1. Germline V gene sequence: CDR1 MDHEN, CDR2 SYDVKM. Unmatched junction bases numbered 4, after V lost 3 bases and J lost 3 bases. This CDR3 is 14 amino acids long. The CDR3 DNA sequence: TGTGCCAGCAGTTTCACAGGGGTTGACTATGGCTACACCTTC. The encoded protein is CASSFTGVDYGYTF.

This chain joins TRBV19 and TRBJ1-2; no definite D call. Germline CDR1 reads LNHDA; CDR2 reads SQIVND (reference sequence). The CDR3 length is 12 residues. V lost 3 bases, J lost 6 bases, and 8 bases lay in between. This CDR3 reads CASSMAQHGYTF. The CDR3 region has the DNA TGTGCCAGTAGTATGGCACAGCATGGCTACACCTTC.

The chain couples TRBV9 to TRBJ2-7; D possibly corresponds to TRBD1 (5 bases). Germline V lookup: CDR1 SGDLS, CDR2 YYNGEE. The CDR3 has 13 amino acids. The germline V and J ends were trimmed by 4 bases and 5 bases, with 13 bases remaining between them. In nucleotides, the CDR3 is TGTGCCAGCAGCCAGGGCCCCGGTGACGAGCAGTACTTC. It translates to CASSQGPGDEQYF. The full variable domain, rest sourced from reference TRBV9 and TRBJ2-7, is DSGVTQTPKHLITATGQRVTLRCSPRSGDLSVYWYQQSLDQGLQFLIQYYNGEERAKGNILERFSAQQFPDLHSELNLSSLELGDSALYFCASSQGPGDEQYFGPGTRLTVT.

V and J are TRBV4-1 and TRBJ1-6; 9 bases line up with TRBD1. CDR3 size: 16 residues. The V gene end was trimmed by 5 bases and the J gene end by 9 bases; junction bases not matched to a gene: 11. Germline loops: CDR1 MGHRA, CDR2 YSYEKL. The CDR3 sequence: CASSVGLGTGSSPLHF. The CDR3 coding sequence is TGCGCCAGCAGCGTAGGCCTCGGGACAGGGAGTTCACCCCTCCACTTT.

V is TRBV2 and J is TRBJ1-4, with D unclear. The CDR3 totals 13 residues. Germline V gene sequence: CDR1 SNHLY, CDR2 FYNNEI. Trimming took off 4 bases at V and 8 bases at J, with 11 bases between the two ends. CDR3 in amino acids: CASSAGGNEKLFF. The CDR3 nucleotides are TGTGCCAGCAGTGCGGGAGGGAACGAAAAACTGTTTTTT.

The chain carries TRBV28 and TRBJ1-5, with D unresolved. The CDR3 is 17 amino acids. V lost 6 bases, J lost 2 bases, and 20 bases lay in between. Germline CDR1 and CDR2: MDHEN and SYDVKM. CDR3 DNA sequence: TGTGCCAGCAGCCTACCTCAGTTCGACAATCGCAATCAGCCCCAGCATTTT. Residues: CASSLPQFDNRNQPQHF.

The chain carries TRBV21-1 and TRBJ1-2; the table's D call, TRBD1, has no DNA check behind it. TRBV21-1 is a pseudogene. This CDR3 is built from 17 residues. CDR3 DNA sequence: TGTGCCAGCAGCGGCCGAACAGGGACCGGATTGGAGTATGGCTACACCTTC. Protein sequence: CASSGRTGTGLEYGYTF.

The J gene is TRBJ1-5, the V gene TRBV12-5, with a weak D call TRBD1 (6 bases). The germline gives CDR1 LGHNT, CDR2 FRNRAP. Trimming stripped 5 bases from V and 4 bases from J, with 12 bases between. This CDR3 is 14 amino acids long. The CDR3 DNA reads as TGTGCTAGTGGTGGCGGACAGTCGAATCAGCCCCAGCATTTT. Protein product: CASGGGQSNQPQHF.